Below, 21 T cell receptor beta chains from the same sample are listed, as sequenced in a study of blood T cell repertoires in COVID-19. Sequenced by immunoSEQ multiplex PCR; TCRdb stores in-frame clones only, minus some. The sample holds about 240,000 clones, roughly 83% seen once. The specimen was peripheral blood. Every receptor here comes from a woman of 80 years or more with acute or convalescent COVID-19.

The rearrangement links TRBV27 to TRBJ1-1; D not resolved. The CDR3 loop spans 15 amino acids. V was cut by 0 bases and J by 4 bases, with 12 bases left in between. Germline-derived CDR1 and CDR2 are MNHEY and SMNVEV (reference sequence). The CDR3 region is CASSLSRGPRTEAFF. DNA for the CDR3: TGTGCCAGCAGTTTATCGCGTGGGCCACGCACTGAAGCTTTCTTT.

This clone was counted once. V is TRBV5-4 and J is TRBJ1-1; no definite D call. The germline V gene encodes CDR1 SGHNT and CDR2 YYREEE (reference sequence). The CDR3 covers 15 residues. V was shortened by 2 bases and J by 2 bases, with 13 bases between the two germline ends. The CDR3 bases are TGTGCCAGCAGCTTACAGCCACAGTACAACACTGAAGCTTTCTTT. It translates to CASSLQPQYNTEAFF.

V usage is TRBV19 and J usage is TRBJ1-4, with TRBD1 matching 9 bases. The V gene's germline CDR1 is LNHDA and CDR2 SQIVND (reference sequence). V was pared by 5 bases and J by 8 bases, with 9 bases of the junction left unmatched. CDR3 length: 15 residues. The CDR3 here is CASSPWDRVGEKLFF. Written as DNA, the CDR3 is TGTGCCAGTAGTCCATGGGACAGGGTGGGAGAAAAACTGTTTTTT.

This clone was seen only a few times. The chain couples TRBV4-1 to TRBJ2-3; 10 nucleotides align to TRBD1. The CDR3 has 17 amino acids. The V and J ends lost 6 bases and 5 bases, in that order; junction bases with no gene match: 14. Per the germline V gene, CDR1 is MGHRA and CDR2 is YSYEKL. For the CDR3, the DNA is TGCGCCAGCAGTCGCCAACTAGACAGGGGGCCGGGAGATACGCAGTATTTT. Translated, it gives CASSRQLDRGPGDTQYF.

This chain connects TRBV7-2 to TRBJ1-3; no firm D call. CDR3 length equals 14 residues. V lost 1 base and J 8 bases, leaving 12 bases between the germline ends. Looked up from germline, CDR1 is SGHTA and CDR2 is FQGNSA. CDR3 in amino acids: CASSLGGNIHTIYF. The CDR3 bases are TGTGCCAGCAGCTTAGGCGGAAATATCCACACCATATATTTT.

This chain uses TRBV6-1 with TRBJ1-3, with D possibly being TRBD1 (6 bases). Trimming took off 3 bases at V and 4 bases at J, with 10 bases between the two ends. The CDR3 contains 14 residues. CDR1 MNHNS and CDR2 SASEGT come from the germline V gene. The CDR3 nucleotides are TGTGCCAGCAGTGAGGGACAACGAGGAAACACCATATATTTT. Amino acid sequence: CASSEGQRGNTIYF.

The rearrangement uses TRBV5-6 and TRBJ1-4; D is possibly TRBD1 (5 bases). V dropped 5 bases and J dropped 0 bases, with 17 bases sitting between them. The CDR3 has 17 amino acids. Germline V lookup: CDR1 SGHDT, CDR2 YYEEEE. CDR3 in DNA: TGTGCCAGCAGTTCCCTCCGAGCGGGGGCAACTAATGAAAAACTGTTTTTT. Amino acid sequence: CASSSLRAGATNEKLFF.

J is TRBJ1-1 and V is TRBV11-2; 9 positions match TRBD1. Per the germline V gene, CDR1 is SGHAT and CDR2 is FQNNGV. The CDR3 has 15 amino acids. Trimming cost V 5 bases and J 3 bases; bases outside gene matches: 7. Here the CDR3 reads CASSRGRDRDTEAFF. The CDR3, as DNA: TGTGCCAGCAGCCGGGGGAGGGACAGGGACACTGAAGCTTTCTTT.

This sequence joins TRBV6-5 and TRBJ2-7, with TRBD2 identical over 12 bases. The CDR3 is 14 amino acids. The trim removed 6 bases at V and 3 bases at J, leaving 3 bases unmatched. The V gene's germline CDR1 is MNHEY and CDR2 SVGAGI. CDR3 nucleotide sequence: TGTGCCAGCAGCGGACTAGCGGGGATCTACGAGCAGTACTTC. It is translated as CASSGLAGIYEQYF.

The rearrangement links TRBV5-1 to TRBJ1-1, with D possibly being TRBD1 (6 bases). CDR3 length: 13 residues. CDR1 is SGHRS and CDR2 is YFSETQ in the germline V gene. V shed 4 bases and J shed 3 bases, with 10 bases lying between them. For the CDR3, the DNA is TGCGCCAGCAGCAGGACAGCCTACACTGAAGCTTTCTTT. Translating gives CASSRTAYTEAFF.

The rearrangement uses TRBV16 and TRBJ2-2, with 8 bases fitting TRBD1. J lost 1 base, V lost 6 bases, and 7 bases had no gene match. CDR3 length: 16 amino acids. Germline CDR1 reads KGHSY; CDR2 reads FQNENV. The CDR3 bases are TGTGCCAGCAGTCCCTTGGGACAGGTGAACACCGGGGAGCTGTTTTTT. This gives the protein CASSPLGQVNTGELFF.

The chain uses TRBV27 and TRBJ2-7; tentatively, D is TRBD2 (6 bases). V was shortened by 6 bases and J by 0 bases, with 12 bases between the two germline ends. The CDR3 runs to 14 residues. Germline V gives CDR1 MNHEY, CDR2 SMNVEV (reference sequence). The CDR3 bases are TGTGCCAGCAGCCGGGACTGGAGCTCCTACGAGCAGTACTTC. As protein: CASSRDWSSYEQYF.

V is TRBV3-1 (or the pseudogene TRBV3-2) and J is TRBJ2-1; 12 bases fit TRBD1. Germline V CDR1 and CDR2: LGHDT, YNNKEL (reference sequence). V lost 2 bases, J lost 2 bases, and 4 bases stayed unmatched. CDR3 length equals 17 residues. DNA for the CDR3: TGTGCCAGCAGCCAAAGCGGGACAGGGGGCCCCTACAATGAGCAGTTCTTC. It encodes CASSQSGTGGPYNEQFF.

The sample holds one count of this clone. This sequence joins TRBV7-3 and TRBJ2-1; tentative D call: TRBD1 (6 bases). This CDR3 contains 14 residues. Germline V gene data show CDR1 as SGHTA and CDR2 as FQGTGA. V dropped 6 bases and J dropped 8 bases, with 17 bases sitting between them. The CDR3 is CASRSGAWGDEQFF. CDR3 bases: TGTGCCAGCAGGTCAGGGGCGTGGGGCGATGAGCAGTTCTTC.

The V gene is TRBV27, the J gene TRBJ2-3, with a tentative D call TRBD2 (6 bases). The CDR3 sequence is 15 residues long. V was shortened by 9 bases and J by 1 base, with 17 bases between the two germline ends. Germline V gene data show CDR1 as MNHEY and CDR2 as SMNVEV (reference sequence). The CDR3 DNA reads as TGTGCCAGTGGGGTTACCAGGGAGGGCACAGATACGCAGTATTTT. It specifies CASGVTREGTDTQYF.

As regards this clone: Other DNA sequences of this sample code for an identical CDR3. The chain employs TRBV6-5 and TRBJ2-7; D gene ambiguous. The CDR3 contains 12 residues. The germline V and J ends were trimmed by 2 bases and 2 bases, with 4 bases remaining between them. Germline loops: CDR1 MNHEY, CDR2 SVGAGI. The DNA of the CDR3 is TGTGCCAGCAGTTACGGGCCCTACGAGCAGTACTTC. Amino acid sequence: CASSYGPYEQYF.

This chain joins TRBV11-2 and TRBJ2-7; TRBD1 matches at 8 bases. CDR1 is SGHAT and CDR2 is FQNNGV in the germline V gene. The CDR3 totals 15 residues. The V segment lost 1 base and the J segment 2 bases; nucleotides outside the gene matches: 4. In DNA, the CDR3 is TGTGCCAGCAGCTTAGGGGACAGGACCACCTACGAGCAGTACTTC. It codes for CASSLGDRTTYEQYF.

The V gene is TRBV7-9, the J gene TRBJ1-4, with unresolved D. This CDR3 is 15 amino acids long. V lost 2 bases, J lost 3 bases, and 10 bases lay in between. Germline V gives CDR1 SEHNR, CDR2 FQNEAQ (reference sequence). In nucleotides, the CDR3 is TGTGCCAGCAGCTTATATGGGGAGGCTAATGAAAAACTGTTTTTT. It codes for CASSLYGEANEKLFF.

The chain carries TRBV6-5 and TRBJ2-5; 15 bases align to TRBD2. Trimming at V came to 2 bases and at J to 7 bases, leaving 2 bases not matched to a gene. The CDR3 is made up of 15 amino acids. Germline CDR1 is MNHEY and CDR2 is SVGAGI. The CDR3 sequence: CASSYAGLAGGTQYF. In nucleotides, the CDR3 is TGTGCCAGCAGTTACGCGGGACTAGCGGGAGGGACCCAGTACTTC.

V and J are TRBV11-2 and TRBJ2-1; D may be TRBD2 (7 bases). Germline CDR1 SGHAT, CDR2 FQNNGV. This CDR3 contains 15 residues. Trimming removed 7 bases from V and 3 bases from J, with 16 bases in between. The CDR3: CASNSRGALYNEQFF. The CDR3 nucleotides are TGTGCCAGCAACTCTCGGGGGGCACTCTACAATGAGCAGTTCTTC.

V usage is TRBV4-2 and J usage is TRBJ2-1; no clear D. Trimming pared 1 base from V and 0 bases from J, leaving 7 bases between. Germline V lookup: CDR1 LGHNA, CDR2 YNFKEQ. This CDR3 has 15 amino acids. CDR3: CASSQAPSSYNEQFF. For the CDR3, the DNA is TGTGCCAGCAGCCAAGCCCCGAGCTCCTACAATGAGCAGTTCTTC.